This T cell receptor (beta chain) was captured by sequencing in a study of OX40 agonist ivuxolimab in advanced cancers. The CDR3 spans 13 residues. CDR1 and CDR2 (germline): SGHTA, FQGTGA. V lost 0 bases and J 5 bases, leaving 7 bases between the germline ends. Assay: immunoSEQ multiplex PCR; the TCRdb copy retains only in-frame clones and omits some. The sample shows tens of thousands of clones, around 90% of them seen only once. The source is an adult with an advanced solid tumor such as melanoma, head and neck, liver or kidney cancer. The rearrangement links TRBV7-3 to TRBJ1-1; D gene ambiguous. This material consisted of CD4+ or CD8+ T cells sorted from blood, taken in a trial of the OX40 agonist ivuxolimab. CDR3 amino acids: CASSLTERTEAFF. CDR3 nucleotides: TGTGCCAGCAGCTTAACGGAAAGGACTGAAGCTTTCTTT.